These 10 T cell receptor beta chains share one sample of origin, sequenced in a study of blood T cell repertoires in COVID-19. Repertoires were generated with immunoSEQ multiplex PCR, while TCRdb's copy carries only in-frame clones and drops some. The sample holds hundreds of thousands of clones; roughly 85% are singletons and the top ten take 7.2%. Sample: peripheral blood. The receptors were gathered from a human donor in a cohort sampled during active COVID-19.

This chain links TRBV9 with TRBJ1-2; the D gene is possibly TRBD1 (6 bases). Germline V gives CDR1 SGDLS, CDR2 YYNGEE. The CDR3 runs to 14 residues. V was shortened by 4 bases and J by 6 bases, with 16 bases between the two germline ends. The DNA for the CDR3 is TGTGCCAGCAGCCCAGAGGACAGCCTAAATGGCTACACCTTC. It specifies CASSPEDSLNGYTF.

The rearrangement links TRBV2 to TRBJ2-1; D is unresolved. CDR1 is SNHLY and CDR2 is FYNNEI in the germline V gene. The length of the CDR3 is 12 residues. Trimming removed 6 bases from V and 0 bases from J, with 3 bases in between. CDR3 loop: CASSLSYNEQFF. CDR3 DNA: TGTGCCAGCAGCCTCTCCTACAATGAGCAGTTCTTC.

V usage is TRBV20-1 and J usage is TRBJ1-3; D remains unclear. CDR3 size: 11 residues. CDR1 and CDR2 (germline): DFQATT, SNEGSKA (reference sequence). V was shortened by 7 bases and J by 1 base, with 5 bases between the two germline ends. DNA of the CDR3: TGCAGTGTTCGGTCTGGAAACACCATATATTTT. It yields the protein CSVRSGNTIYF.

This clone was recorded once. The V and J genes are TRBV21-1 and TRBJ1-3; TRBD1 reflects the table's D call only, with no check against the DNA. TRBV21-1 is annotated as a pseudogene. The CDR3 is 17 residues long. This chain's CDR3 is CASSSRTGRGSGNTIYF. The DNA for the CDR3 is TGTGCCAGCAGCTCAAGAACGGGCAGGGGGTCTGGAAACACCATATATTTT.

V is TRBV19 and J is TRBJ1-2; 7 nucleotides line up with TRBD1. J gave up 4 bases and V 2 bases, and 4 bases lay outside the gene matches. This CDR3 is 14 amino acids long. Germline assignment: CDR1 LNHDA and CDR2 SQIVND (reference sequence). CDR3 in amino acids: CASSIPRGTYGYTF. CDR3 coding DNA: TGTGCCAGTAGTATACCCAGGGGGACCTATGGCTACACCTTC. The full variable domain, with the rest looked up from reference TRBV19 and TRBJ1-2, is DGGITQSPKYLFRKEGQNVTLSCEQNLNHDAMYWYRQDPGQGLRLIYYSQIVNDFQKGDIAEGYSVSREKKESFPLTVTSAQKNPTAFYLCASSIPRGTYGYTFGSGTRLTVV.

V and J are TRBV19 and TRBJ2-1, with 9 nucleotides matching TRBD1. V dropped 7 bases and J dropped 3; count of bases not matched to a gene: 7. CDR3 size: 15 residues. CDR1 and CDR2 from the germline V gene are LNHDA and SQIVND (reference sequence). As DNA, the CDR3 is TGTGCCAGTAAAAACAGGGGGCTGCTCTACAATGAGCAGTTCTTC. Translated, it gives CASKNRGLLYNEQFF.

The V call is TRBV6-6, the J call TRBJ1-5; 8 nucleotides align to TRBD1. CDR3 length: 15 residues. After removal of 6 bases from V and 7 bases from J, the junction contained 11 bases not matched to a gene. Per germline, CDR1 MNHNY and CDR2 SVGAGI (reference sequence). DNA for the CDR3: TGTGCCAGCAGATCAGGACAGGGTAGCGAACAGCCCCAGCATTTT. It is translated as CASRSGQGSEQPQHF.

J is TRBJ2-5 and V is TRBV6-5; D is ambiguous. This CDR3 comprises 14 residues. The V gene lost 5 bases and the J gene lost 5 bases, with 15 bases spanning the gap. Germline V gene sequence: CDR1 MNHEY, CDR2 SVGAGI. As DNA, the CDR3 is TGTGCCAGCAGTCAAAGGCAGATCGGGGAGACCCAGTACTTC. Protein sequence: CASSQRQIGETQYF.

Of note for this clone: A much larger clone differs from this one at a single base, so this may be a read error. This specimen includes other DNA sequences encoding the same CDR3. The chain uses TRBV6-5 and TRBJ2-7; TRBD1 agrees at 9 bases. The CDR3 length is 15 residues. Germline V CDR1 and CDR2: MNHEY, SVGAGI. V shed 0 bases, J shed 2 bases, and the junction held 2 bases outside the gene matches. DNA of the CDR3: TGTGCCAGCAGTTACTCGACAGGGGGTGCCTACGAGCAGTACTTC. It is translated as CASSYSTGGAYEQYF.

This clone was seen just once. The chain carries TRBV10-3 and TRBJ2-7, with 11 bases matching TRBD1. The CDR3 loop spans 16 amino acids. Germline CDR1 is ENHRY and CDR2 is SYGVKD. V trimming: 5 bases; J trimming: 3 bases; junction bases outside the gene matches: 9. As DNA, the CDR3 is TGTGCCATCAGTAACTCCGGGACAGGGGGATTCTACGAGCAGTACTTC. Protein: CAISNSGTGGFYEQYF.